The T cell receptor beta chain described here comes from a study of cytomegalovirus exposure and HLA in healthy donors. Regarding the study as a whole: A later analysis associated 16,951 TCR beta sequences with HLA alleles at a 0.05 false discovery rate.

Vbeta (60) and Jbeta (13) primers were used in the PCR. Sequencing was performed with immunoSEQ multiplex PCR; in TCRdb, only in-frame clones are kept and a portion is missing. The table lists about 190,000 clones, 84% of them singletons. Worth noting for this clone: As yet, its antigen is unknown.

The specimen was PBMCs. This sequence originates from a boy aged 5-17 years in good health and CMV-seronegative.

The CDR3: CASSARIILYF. The CDR3, as DNA: TGTGCCAGCTCGGCTAGAATTATCCTCTACTTC. This sequence joins TRBV25-1 and TRBJ2-5; D remains ambiguous. V lost 8 bases and J 14 bases, leaving 18 bases between the germline ends. Germline V gene data show CDR1 as MGHDK and CDR2 as SYGVNS. The CDR3 spans 11 residues.